Each of the 9 T cell receptor beta chains below was sequenced from the same sample in a study of T cells after yellow fever vaccination. TCRdb analysed the 5' RACE reads with MiXCR anew, one entry per CDR3 protein. In the table there are some 670,000 distinct CDR3 sequences, about 12% of which are singletons. This specimen consisted of PBMCs, obtained on the day of the yellow fever booster vaccination. These receptors all come from a man aged 30 to 39 who received the YFV17D yellow fever vaccine.

This clonotype came up a few times. The rearrangement links TRBV6-5 to TRBJ2-2; 7 nucleotides align to TRBD1. Looked up from germline, CDR1 is MNHEY and CDR2 is SVGAGI. V lost 0 bases to trimming and J lost 3 bases; unmatched junction nucleotides: 4. The CDR3 totals 16 residues. CDR3 sequence (DNA): TGTGCCAGCAGTTACTCGTACCAGGGGGACACCGGGGAGCTGTTTTTT. Encoded protein: CASSYSYQGDTGELFF.

This clonotype was observed a few times. This chain joins TRBV9 and TRBJ2-1, with a weak D call TRBD2 (6 bases). Germline CDR1 is SGDLS and CDR2 is YYNGEE. The V end lost 2 bases, the J end lost 6 bases, and 15 bases lay between the germline ends. The CDR3 has 15 residues. The DNA of the CDR3 is TGTGCCAGCAGCGTTAGCGGAGGGGCGGGCAATGAGCAGTTCTTC. Translated: CASSVSGGAGNEQFF. Full variable domain (outside the CDR3, taken from reference TRBV9 and TRBJ2-1): DSGVTQTPKHLITATGQRVTLRCSPRSGDLSVYWYQQSLDQGLQFLIQYYNGEERAKGNILERFSAQQFPDLHSELNLSSLELGDSALYFCASSVSGGAGNEQFFGPGTRLTVL.

In regard to this clonotype: The DNA is left out, because the CDR3 cannot be placed on it with certainty; the CDR3 is given as TCRdb lists it. J is TRBJ2-1 and V is TRBV7-5; the table assigns TRBD1, which was not confirmed against the DNA. TRBV7-5 is tagged as a pseudogene. Inclusive of both ends, the CDR3 amounts to 16 amino acids. The CDR3 here is CSSVPAGNTCAPSQFF.

The V gene is TRBV5-4, the J gene TRBJ1-1; D perhaps matches TRBD1 (6 bases). V lost 1 base and J lost 10, with 17 bases in between. This CDR3 comprises 14 residues. Germline V gives CDR1 SGHNT, CDR2 YYREEE (reference sequence). CDR3 loop: CASSLPGRDNGAFF. CDR3 coding DNA: TGTGCCAGCAGCTTGCCGGGCAGGGACAATGGAGCTTTCTTT.

This clonotype was picked up a small number of times. This chain connects TRBV4-1 to TRBJ2-2; D unresolved. The germline gives CDR1 MGHRA, CDR2 YSYEKL. V shed 0 bases and J shed 0 bases, with 5 bases lying between them. This CDR3 spans 15 amino acids. CDR3 nucleotide sequence: TGCGCCAGCAGCCAAGACGCAACGAACACCGGGGAGCTGTTTTTT. Translated, it gives CASSQDATNTGELFF.

In regard to this clonotype: A read error may explain this, as a much larger clone is one base away. V usage is TRBV9 and J usage is TRBJ2-1; no reliable D call. From germline, CDR1 is SGDLS and CDR2 YYNGEE. The ends were cut back, 4 bases at V and 7 bases at J, with 18 bases in the middle. The CDR3 has 15 residues. Written as DNA, the CDR3 is TGTGCCAGCAGCACCCCGGGTGAGAATGAGAATGAGCAGTTCTTC. The encoded protein is CASSTPGENENEQFF.

This clonotype has just a few counts. This chain connects TRBV7-6 to TRBJ2-7, with TRBD1 matching 7 bases. The V and J ends lost 5 bases and 2 bases, in that order; junction bases with no gene match: 9. Germline V gene lookup returns CDR1 SGHVS and CDR2 FNYEAQ. This CDR3 comprises 15 residues. In nucleotides, the CDR3 is TGTGCCAGCAGCCCCCGGGACAGCTGGGCCTACGAGCAGTACTTC. Its translation is CASSPRDSWAYEQYF.

The CDR3 DNA reads TGTGCCAGCTCACCAAAGAGCCCCTCCGGGGAGCTGTTTTTT. Its protein is CASSPKSPSGELFF. J is TRBJ2-2 and V is TRBV18; D ambiguous. The CDR3 loop spans 14 amino acids. CDR1 and CDR2 from the germline V gene are KGHSH and LQKENI. V was pared by 2 bases and J by 6 bases, with 10 bases between.

There are many counts of this clonotype. This sequence joins TRBV6-1 and TRBJ2-2, with no clear D. Germline assignment: CDR1 MNHNS and CDR2 SASEGT. This CDR3 is built from 14 residues. The V end lost 5 bases, the J end lost 0 bases, and 7 bases lay between the germline ends. The CDR3 loop is CASSPGANTGELFF. The CDR3 coding sequence is TGTGCCAGCAGTCCTGGAGCGAACACCGGGGAGCTGTTTTTT.